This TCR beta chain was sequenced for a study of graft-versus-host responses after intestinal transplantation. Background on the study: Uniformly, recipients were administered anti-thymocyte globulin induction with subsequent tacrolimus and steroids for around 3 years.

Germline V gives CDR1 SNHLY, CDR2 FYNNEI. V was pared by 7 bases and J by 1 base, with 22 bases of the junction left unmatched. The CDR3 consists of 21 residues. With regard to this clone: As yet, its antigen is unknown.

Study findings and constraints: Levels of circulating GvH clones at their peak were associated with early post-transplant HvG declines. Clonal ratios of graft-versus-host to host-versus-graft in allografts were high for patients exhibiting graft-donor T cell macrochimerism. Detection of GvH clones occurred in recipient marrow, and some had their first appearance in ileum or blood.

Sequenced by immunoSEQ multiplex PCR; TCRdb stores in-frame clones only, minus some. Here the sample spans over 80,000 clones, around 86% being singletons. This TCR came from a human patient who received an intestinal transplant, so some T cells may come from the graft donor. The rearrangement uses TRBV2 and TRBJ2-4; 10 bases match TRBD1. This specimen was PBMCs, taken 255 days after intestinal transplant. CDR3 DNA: TGTGCCAGCATCATTTATCAACCGGGACAGGGGACGCCCCCCGCCAAAAACATTCAGTACTTC. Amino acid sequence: CASIIYQPGQGTPPAKNIQYF.